Each of the 14 T cell receptor beta chains below was sequenced from the same sample in a study of blood T cell repertoires in COVID-19. Data came from immunoSEQ multiplex PCR; TCRdb stores just in-frame clones and leaves some out. Of over 85,000 clones listed, 70% to 90% were seen once; the top ten hold under 2.5%. Sequenced: peripheral blood. Receptors were obtained from a man aged 50-60 years with active COVID-19.

J is TRBJ2-3 and V is TRBV5-1, with 7 positions matching TRBD1. The CDR3 consists of 16 residues. Germline-derived CDR1 and CDR2 are SGHRS and YFSETQ. After removal of 1 base from V and 2 bases from J, the junction contained 7 bases not matched to a gene. CDR3 bases: TGCGCCAGCAGCTTGCCCCCGGGACAGTCCACAGATACGCAGTATTTT. It yields the protein CASSLPPGQSTDTQYF.

The rearrangement uses TRBV3-1 (or the pseudogene TRBV3-2) and TRBJ2-5, with 11 bases that match TRBD2. V trimming: 7 bases; J trimming: 0 bases; junction bases outside the gene matches: 7. The CDR3 is made up of 16 amino acids. Germline V lookup: CDR1 LGHDT, CDR2 YNNKEL (reference sequence). The CDR3 is CASNLAGGPNQETQYF. The CDR3 DNA follows: TGTGCCAGCAACTTAGCGGGGGGGCCGAACCAAGAGACCCAGTACTTC.

The chain is built from TRBV7-9 and TRBJ2-3, with unresolved D. This CDR3 has 13 residues. Germline assignment: CDR1 SEHNR and CDR2 FQNEAQ (reference sequence). Trimming cost V 2 bases and J 3 bases, with 6 bases left between them. CDR3 sequence reads: CASSLRETDTQYF. CDR3 DNA: TGTGCCAGCAGCTTACGAGAGACAGATACGCAGTATTTT.

This clone has only one observation. V is TRBV18 and J is TRBJ1-4; 12 bases agree with TRBD1. The V and J ends lost 3 bases and 8 bases, in that order; junction bases with no gene match: 4. There are 15 residues in the CDR3. Germline values: CDR1 KGHSH, CDR2 LQKENI. The DNA of the CDR3 is TGTGCCAGCTCACCGAAGGGACAGGGGGCGGAAAAACTGTTTTTT. It translates to CASSPKGQGAEKLFF.

This clone showed up just once. The rearrangement joins TRBV19 to TRBJ2-3, with TRBD1 as a possible D gene (6 bases). This CDR3 contains 15 residues. Deletions cut 9 bases from V and 2 bases from J, with 18 bases between. The germline V gene encodes CDR1 LNHDA and CDR2 SQIVND (reference sequence). CDR3 sequence: CASDSGQVPTDTQYF. The CDR3 DNA sequence: TGTGCCAGCGACTCGGGACAAGTACCCACAGATACGCAGTATTTT. Full variable domain (missing parts from reference TRBV19 and TRBJ2-3): DGGITQSPKYLFRKEGQNVTLSCEQNLNHDAMYWYRQDPGQGLRLIYYSQIVNDFQKGDIAEGYSVSREKKESFPLTVTSAQKNPTAFYLCASDSGQVPTDTQYFGPGTRLTVL.

The chain uses TRBV15 and TRBJ2-4; 7 bases align to TRBD1. This CDR3 is 14 amino acids long. Germline values: CDR1 LNHNV, CDR2 YYDKDF (reference sequence). With 5 bases clipped from V and 4 bases from J, the junction kept 5 bases outside the gene matches. CDR3 sequence reads: CATSSRDSKNIQYF. Here the CDR3 DNA reads TGTGCCACCAGCTCCCGGGACAGTAAAAACATTCAGTACTTC.

The V and J genes are TRBV18 and TRBJ1-1; no definite D call. The CDR3 has 16 amino acids. The V end lost 2 bases, the J end lost 1 base, and 14 bases lay between the germline ends. CDR1 and CDR2 (germline): KGHSH, LQKENI. This CDR3 reads CASSPFASLRNTEAFF. In DNA form, the CDR3 reads TGTGCCAGCTCACCATTCGCCTCCTTGCGGAACACTGAAGCTTTCTTT.

The chain recombines TRBV6-5 with TRBJ2-7; a possible D gene is TRBD2 (6 bases). With 6 bases removed from V and 0 bases from J, the gap between germline ends came to 6 bases. The CDR3 runs to 12 residues. Germline CDR1 reads MNHEY; CDR2 reads SVGAGI. The CDR3 DNA reads TGTGCCAGCAGGGGGGGCTCCTACGAGCAGTACTTC. Encoded protein: CASRGGSYEQYF.

The rearrangement links TRBV11-2 to TRBJ1-1; D perhaps matches TRBD1 (5 bases). V shed 5 bases and J shed 0 bases, with 13 bases lying between them. The germline gives CDR1 SGHAT, CDR2 FQNNGV. The CDR3 runs to 15 residues. In DNA form, the CDR3 reads TGTGCCAGCAGCCCCGGACATTTCATGAACACTGAAGCTTTCTTT. Residues: CASSPGHFMNTEAFF. The full variable domain, rest sourced from reference TRBV11-2 and TRBJ1-1, is EAGVAQSPRYKIIEKRQSVAFWCNPISGHATLYWYQQILGQGPKLLIQFQNNGVVDDSQLPKDRFSAERLKGVDSTLKIQPAKLEDSAVYLCASSPGHFMNTEAFFGQGTRLTVV.

This clone qualifies as medium-sized. The V gene is TRBV6-5, the J gene TRBJ1-5, with 11 bases aligning to TRBD1. The V gene's germline CDR1 is MNHEY and CDR2 SVGAGI. This CDR3 is 13 amino acids long. V shed 5 bases, J shed 12 bases, and the junction held 6 bases outside the gene matches. The chain's CDR3 is CASSLGGTGGQHF. DNA for the CDR3: TGTGCCAGCAGTCTAGGGGGGACAGGGGGCCAGCATTTT.

This clone was observed a single time. The chain has TRBV3-1 (or the pseudogene TRBV3-2) and TRBJ2-5; no definite D call. The length of the CDR3 is 13 residues. Trimming left V 3 bases short and J 4 bases short, with 9 bases between. The V gene's germline CDR1 is LGHDT and CDR2 YNNKEL (reference sequence). Here the CDR3 reads CASSHSGGETQYF. The CDR3 nucleotides read TGTGCCAGCAGCCATTCAGGTGGAGAGACCCAGTACTTC.

The chain uses TRBV6-6 and TRBJ2-2, with TRBD2 as a possible D gene (6 bases). V was shortened by 11 bases and J by 2 bases, with 18 bases between the two germline ends. CDR3 length: 15 residues. Per the germline V gene, CDR1 is MNHNY and CDR2 is SVGAGI (reference sequence). The chain's CDR3 is CASDGSSFNTGELFF. The DNA of the CDR3 is TGTGCCTCTGACGGGAGCTCCTTTAACACCGGGGAGCTGTTTTTT.

J is TRBJ1-1 and V is TRBV5-1; D is ambiguous. With 0 bases removed from V and 1 base from J, the gap between germline ends came to 10 bases. Looked up from germline, CDR1 is SGHRS and CDR2 is YFSETQ. The CDR3 is 15 residues long. This CDR3 is CASSLVTDKNTEAFF. For the CDR3, the DNA is TGCGCCAGCAGCTTGGTAACCGACAAGAACACTGAAGCTTTCTTT.

The chain uses TRBV5-1 and TRBJ2-7; 8 positions agree with TRBD2. From germline, CDR1 is SGHRS and CDR2 YFSETQ. V dropped 4 bases and J dropped 4; count of bases not matched to a gene: 7. There are 14 residues in the CDR3. The CDR3 DNA reads TGCGCCAGCAGCGCAACGGGGGGGCCATACGAGCAGTACTTC. Amino acids: CASSATGGPYEQYF.